This is a list of T cell receptor beta chains from one sample in a study of blood T cell repertoires in COVID-19. The method was immunoSEQ multiplex PCR; TCRdb's version includes in-frame clones alone and lacks a portion of them. The table shows 120,000 or so clones, with around four fifths occurring only once. Sequencing was performed on peripheral blood. The origin of the receptors is an elderly man with active or convalescent COVID-19. Each CDR3 is given with its conserved first and last residue. Each record gives: clone size, V gene, J gene, D gene, CDR3 protein, CDR3 DNA. D genes are given only for firm matches. Only some rows state a clone size, as once, few, many or a class for expanded clones.

>.|TRBV5-1|TRBJ2-5|TRBD1
CASSLADRGETQYF
TGCGCCAGCAGCTTGGCAGACAGGGGGGAGACCCAGTACTTC
>.|TRBV10-2|TRBJ2-1|.
CASTLGYNEQFF
TGCGCCAGCACCCTAGGCTACAATGAGCAGTTCTTC
>.|TRBV28|TRBJ2-5|TRBD1
CASSLGGTGPQETQYF
TGTGCCAGCAGTTTGGGAGGGACAGGGCCCCAAGAGACCCAGTACTTC
>.|TRBV12-3/TRBV12-4|TRBJ1-6|.
CASSFPNSPLHF
TGTGCCAGCAGTTTTCCAAATTCACCCCTCCACTTT
>.|TRBV2|TRBJ1-2|TRBD1
CASSIQGANYGYTF
TGTGCCAGCAGTATCCAGGGGGCGAACTATGGCTACACCTTC
>.|TRBV5-4|TRBJ2-2|TRBD1
CASSPQDRGGGELFF
TGTGCCAGCAGCCCCCAGGACAGGGGCGGCGGGGAGCTGTTTTTT
>.|TRBV2|TRBJ2-7|TRBD1
CASKGQALSYEQYF
TGTGCCAGCAAGGGACAGGCCCTCTCCTACGAGCAGTACTTC
>.|TRBV6-5|TRBJ1-5|TRBD1
CASRGQGEWQPQHF
TGTGCCAGCAGAGGACAGGGCGAGTGGCAGCCCCAGCATTTT
>.|TRBV18|TRBJ2-5|.
CASSPPGGTGGQYF
TGTGCCAGCTCACCCCCCGGGGGGACAGGCGGACAGTACTTC
>few|TRBV4-3|TRBJ1-1|TRBD1
CASSQDTGGGTEAFF
TGCGCCAGCAGCCAAGATACAGGGGGCGGCACTGAAGCTTTCTTT
>.|TRBV19|TRBJ1-2|TRBD1
CASRQGMDGYTF
TGTGCCAGTCGACAGGGAATGGATGGCTACACCTTC
>.|TRBV7-2|TRBJ1-6|.
CASSRNTDSPLHF
TGTGCCAGCAGCCGTAACACAGATTCACCCCTCCACTTT
>.|TRBV9|TRBJ2-2|.
CASSAPAEKEDTGELFF
TGTGCCAGCAGCGCGCCCGCCGAAAAGGAGGACACCGGGGAGCTGTTTTTT
>.|TRBV19|TRBJ1-5|.
CASSPLAGLGNQPQHF
TGTGCCAGTAGTCCCCTAGCTGGCCTCGGCAATCAGCCCCAGCATTTT
>.|TRBV7-2|TRBJ2-1|.
CASSLVLYNEQFF
TGTGCCAGCAGCTTAGTATTATACAATGAGCAGTTCTTC
>.|TRBV5-1|TRBJ2-2|.
CASSLEQGSTGELFF
TGCGCCAGCAGCTTGGAGCAGGGTTCCACCGGGGAGCTGTTTTTT
>.|TRBV2|TRBJ1-2|.
CASSTENYGYTF
TGTGCCAGCAGTACAGAGAACTATGGCTACACCTTC
>once|TRBV18|TRBJ1-5|.
CASSPDRGDQPQHF
TGTGCCAGCTCACCAGACAGAGGCGATCAGCCCCAGCATTTT
>few|TRBV9|TRBJ2-3|.
CASSTSGDTQYF
TGTGCCAGCAGCACCAGCGGGGATACGCAGTATTTT
>.|TRBV28|TRBJ1-1|.
CASTLRTVTEAFF
TGTGCCAGCACCCTAAGGACAGTCACTGAAGCTTTCTTT
>.|TRBV7-9|TRBJ2-1|TRBD1
CASSSTGGQFNEQFF
TGTGCCAGCAGCTCGACAGGGGGCCAGTTCAATGAGCAGTTCTTC
>.|TRBV3-1/TRBV3-2|TRBJ2-1|TRBD2
CASSPLTRAGSNEQFF
TGTGCCAGCAGCCCCCTCACCCGAGCGGGGTCCAATGAGCAGTTCTTC
>.|TRBV4-3|TRBJ1-4|TRBD1
CASSQLGQGTTNEKLFF
TGCGCCAGCAGCCAATTGGGACAGGGCACAACTAATGAAAAACTGTTTTTT
>.|TRBV3-1/TRBV3-2|TRBJ1-6|TRBD1
CASRGQVGSPLHF
TGTGCCAGCAGGGGACAGGTGGGCTCACCCCTCCACTTT
>.|TRBV7-2|TRBJ2-3|.
CASSTGLLRGTDTQYF
TGTGCCAGCAGCACGGGACTCCTAAGGGGCACAGATACGCAGTATTTT
>.|TRBV5-1|TRBJ1-6|TRBD1
CASSLQDRGLSPLHF
TGCGCCAGCAGCTTACAAGACAGGGGTCTTTCACCCCTCCACTTT
>.|TRBV6-5|TRBJ1-4|TRBD1
CASSNRGGDEKLFF
TGTGCCAGCAGCAACAGGGGAGGAGATGAAAAACTGTTTTTT
>once|TRBV6-5|TRBJ2-7|TRBD2
CASSPGLAANEQYF
TGTGCCAGCAGTCCGGGACTAGCGGCCAACGAGCAGTACTTC
>.|TRBV11-3|TRBJ2-5|TRBD1
CASSAGQGEETQYF
TGTGCCAGCAGCGCCGGACAGGGGGAAGAGACCCAGTACTTC
>once|TRBV9|TRBJ2-7|TRBD1
CASSGTESSYEQYF
TGTGCCAGCAGTGGGACAGAGAGCTCCTACGAGCAGTACTTC
>.|TRBV19|TRBJ1-2|.
CASSAAGPGYTF
TGTGCCAGTAGTGCGGCCGGTCCTGGCTACACCTTC
>.|TRBV7-9|TRBJ2-7|.
CASSLQGQEQYF
TGTGCCAGCAGCCTACAGGGCCAGGAGCAGTACTTC
>.|TRBV2|TRBJ2-7|TRBD2
CASSRSSGSYEQYF
TGTGCCAGCAGTCGCTCTAGCGGCTCCTACGAGCAGTACTTC
>.|TRBV28|TRBJ1-1|TRBD1
CASFSPGQGISTTEAFF
TGTGCCAGCTTCTCTCCGGGACAGGGGATATCGACCACTGAAGCTTTCTTT
>.|TRBV4-1|TRBJ1-2|.
CASSQEQGLGNLYGYTF
TGCGCCAGCAGCCAAGAACAGGGCCTAGGGAACCTTTATGGCTACACCTTC
>.|TRBV28|TRBJ1-4|.
CASSLRGQGPRF
TGTGCCAGCAGTTTGCGGGGGCAGGGGCCCCGGTTT
>.|TRBV12-3/TRBV12-4|TRBJ2-7|.
CASSLIGYEQYF
TGTGCCAGCAGTTTAATCGGCTACGAGCAGTACTTC
>.|TRBV20-1|TRBJ2-3|.
CSAREGDTQYF
TGCAGTGCTAGGGAGGGAGATACGCAGTATTTT
>many|TRBV9|TRBJ2-7|.
CASSVGWRAGYEQYF
TGTGCCAGCAGCGTAGGTTGGAGGGCAGGCTACGAGCAGTACTTC
>.|TRBV4-1|TRBJ1-5|.
CASSQDATVSNQPQHF
TGCGCCAGCAGCCAAGATGCGACAGTTAGCAATCAGCCCCAGCATTTT
>.|TRBV3-1/TRBV3-2|TRBJ1-2|.
CASSQGAIYGYTF
TGTGCCAGCAGCCAGGGGGCGATATATGGCTACACCTTC
>.|TRBV24-1|TRBJ2-3|TRBD1
CATSDPGQGTDTQYF
TGTGCCACCAGTGACCCCGGACAGGGTACAGATACGCAGTATTTT
>.|TRBV11-2|TRBJ2-2|.
CASSLDAYINTGELFF
TGTGCCAGCAGCTTAGATGCTTACATCAACACCGGGGAGCTGTTTTTT
>few|TRBV5-1|TRBJ1-2|TRBD1
CASSLERGQDYTF
TGCGCCAGCAGCTTGGAGAGGGGGCAAGACTACACCTTC
>.|TRBV7-2|TRBJ2-3|.
CASSLVTISTDTQYF
TGTGCCAGCAGCTTAGTGACTATAAGCACAGATACGCAGTATTTT
>.|TRBV5-1|TRBJ2-1|.
CASSLGGLSYNEQFF
TGCGCCAGCAGCTTGGGGGGCCTATCCTACAATGAGCAGTTCTTC